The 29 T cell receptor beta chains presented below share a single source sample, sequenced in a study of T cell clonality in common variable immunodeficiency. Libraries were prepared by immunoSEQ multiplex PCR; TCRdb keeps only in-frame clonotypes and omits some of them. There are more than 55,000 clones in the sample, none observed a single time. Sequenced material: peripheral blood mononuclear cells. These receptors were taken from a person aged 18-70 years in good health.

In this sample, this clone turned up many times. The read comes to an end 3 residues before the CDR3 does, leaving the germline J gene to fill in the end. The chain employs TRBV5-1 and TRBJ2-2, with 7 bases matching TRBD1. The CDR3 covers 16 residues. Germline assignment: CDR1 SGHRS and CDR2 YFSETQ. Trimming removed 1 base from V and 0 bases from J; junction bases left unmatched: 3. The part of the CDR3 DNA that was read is TGCGCCAGCAGCTTGAAAGGGGGCTCGAACACCGGGGAG. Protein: CASSLKGGSNTGE. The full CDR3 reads CASSLKGGSNTGELFF. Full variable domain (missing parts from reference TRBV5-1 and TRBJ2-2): KAGVTQTPRYLIKTRGQQVTLSCSPISGHRSVSWYQQTPGQGLQFLFEYFSETQRNKGNFPGRFSGRQFSNSRSEMNVSTLELGDSALYLCASSLKGGSNTGELFFGEGSRLTVL.

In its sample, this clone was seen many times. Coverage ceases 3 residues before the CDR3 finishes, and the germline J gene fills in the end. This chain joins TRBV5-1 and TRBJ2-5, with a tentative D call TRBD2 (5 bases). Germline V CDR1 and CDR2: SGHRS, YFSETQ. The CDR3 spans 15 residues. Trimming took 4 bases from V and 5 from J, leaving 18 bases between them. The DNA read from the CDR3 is TGCGCCAGCAGCCCCGGAACTAGTTCGGATGAGACC. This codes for CASSPGTSSDET. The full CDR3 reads CASSPGTSSDETQYF.

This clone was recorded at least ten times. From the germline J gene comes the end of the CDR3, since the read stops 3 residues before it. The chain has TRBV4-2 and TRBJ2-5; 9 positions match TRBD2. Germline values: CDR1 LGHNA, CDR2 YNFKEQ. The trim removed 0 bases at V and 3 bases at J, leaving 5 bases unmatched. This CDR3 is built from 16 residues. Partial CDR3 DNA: TGTGCCAGCAGCCAAGAAATAGGACTAGCGAAAGAGACC. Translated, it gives CASSQEIGLAKET. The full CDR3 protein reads CASSQEIGLAKETQYF.

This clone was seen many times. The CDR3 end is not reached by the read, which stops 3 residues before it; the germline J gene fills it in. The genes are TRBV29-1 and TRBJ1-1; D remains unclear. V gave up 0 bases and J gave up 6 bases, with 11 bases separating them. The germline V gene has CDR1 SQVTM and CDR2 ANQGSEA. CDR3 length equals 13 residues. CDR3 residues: CSVEEQSGAEAFF. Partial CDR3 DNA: TGCAGCGTTGAAGAACAGAGTGGAGCTGAA.

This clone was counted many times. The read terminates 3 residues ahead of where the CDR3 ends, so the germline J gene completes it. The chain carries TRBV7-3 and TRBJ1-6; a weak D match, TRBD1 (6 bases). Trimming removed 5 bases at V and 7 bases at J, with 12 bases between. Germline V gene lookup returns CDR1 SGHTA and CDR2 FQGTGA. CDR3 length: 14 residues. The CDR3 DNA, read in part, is TGTGCCAGCAGCCCGACAGGAAACAATTCACCC. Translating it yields CASSPTGNNSP. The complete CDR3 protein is CASSPTGNNSPLHF.

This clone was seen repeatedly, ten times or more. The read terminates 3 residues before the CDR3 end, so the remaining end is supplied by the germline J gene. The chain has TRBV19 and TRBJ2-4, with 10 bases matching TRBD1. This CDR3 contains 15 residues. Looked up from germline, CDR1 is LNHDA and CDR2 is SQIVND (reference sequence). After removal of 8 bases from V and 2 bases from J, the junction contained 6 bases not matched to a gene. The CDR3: CASAPDRGTKNIQYF. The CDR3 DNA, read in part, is TGTGCCAGTGCACCGGACAGGGGGACCAAAAACATT.

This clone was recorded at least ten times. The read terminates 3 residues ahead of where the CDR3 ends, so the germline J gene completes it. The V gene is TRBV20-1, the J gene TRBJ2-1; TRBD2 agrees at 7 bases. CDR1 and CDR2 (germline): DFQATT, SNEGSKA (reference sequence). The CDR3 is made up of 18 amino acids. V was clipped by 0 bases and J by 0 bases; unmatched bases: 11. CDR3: CSARDLGGAGYSYNEQFF. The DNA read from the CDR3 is TGCAGTGCTAGAGATCTGGGGGGAGCGGGATACTCCTACAATGAG.

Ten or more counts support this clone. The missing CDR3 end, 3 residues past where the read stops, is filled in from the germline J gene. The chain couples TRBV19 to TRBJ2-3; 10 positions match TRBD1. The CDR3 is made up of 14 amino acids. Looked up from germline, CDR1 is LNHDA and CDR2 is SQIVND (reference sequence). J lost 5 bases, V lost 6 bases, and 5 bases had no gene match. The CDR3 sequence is CASRNRDRGDTQYF. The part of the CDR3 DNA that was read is TGTGCCAGTAGGAACCGGGACAGGGGAGATACG.

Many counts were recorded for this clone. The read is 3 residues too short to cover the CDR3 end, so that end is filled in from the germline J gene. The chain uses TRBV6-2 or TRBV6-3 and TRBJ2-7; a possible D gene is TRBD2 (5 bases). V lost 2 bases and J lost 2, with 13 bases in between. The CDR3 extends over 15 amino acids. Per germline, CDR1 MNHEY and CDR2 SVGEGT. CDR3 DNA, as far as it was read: TGTGCCAGCAGTTACCGGCCGGGGAGAGCCTACGAG. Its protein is CASSYRPGRAYE. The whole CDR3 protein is CASSYRPGRAYEQYF.

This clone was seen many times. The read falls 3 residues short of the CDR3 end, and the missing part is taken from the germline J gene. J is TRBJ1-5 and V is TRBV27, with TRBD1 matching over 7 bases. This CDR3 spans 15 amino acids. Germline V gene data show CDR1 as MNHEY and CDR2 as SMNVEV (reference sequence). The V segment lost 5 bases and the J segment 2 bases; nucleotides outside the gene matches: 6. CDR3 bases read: TGTGCCAGCAGTGTACAGGGGTATGGCAATCAGCCC. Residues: CASSVQGYGNQP. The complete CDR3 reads CASSVQGYGNQPQHF.

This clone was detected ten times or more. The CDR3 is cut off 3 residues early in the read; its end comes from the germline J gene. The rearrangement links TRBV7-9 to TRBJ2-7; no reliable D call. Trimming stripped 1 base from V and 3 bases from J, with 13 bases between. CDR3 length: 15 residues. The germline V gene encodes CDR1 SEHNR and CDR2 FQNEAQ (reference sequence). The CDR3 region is CASSLDGSGGYEQYF. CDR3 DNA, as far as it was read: TGTGCCAGCAGCTTAGACGGCTCGGGTGGCTACGAG.

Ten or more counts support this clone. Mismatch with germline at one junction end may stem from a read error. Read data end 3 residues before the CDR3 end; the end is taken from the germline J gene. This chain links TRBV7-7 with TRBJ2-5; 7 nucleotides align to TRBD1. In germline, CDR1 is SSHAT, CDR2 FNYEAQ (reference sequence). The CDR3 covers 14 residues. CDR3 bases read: TGTGCTAGCAGCCCGGGGACAGCGGAAGAGACC. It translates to CASSPGTAEET. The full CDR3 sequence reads CASSPGTAEETQYF.

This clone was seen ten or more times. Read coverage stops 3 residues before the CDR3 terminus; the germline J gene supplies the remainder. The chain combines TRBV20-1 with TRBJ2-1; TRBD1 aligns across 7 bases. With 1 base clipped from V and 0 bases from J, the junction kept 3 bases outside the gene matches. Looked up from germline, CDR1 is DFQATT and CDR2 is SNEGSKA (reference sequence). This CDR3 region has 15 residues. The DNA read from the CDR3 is TGCAGTGCTAGAGTTTGGGACAGCTCCTACAATGAG. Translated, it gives CSARVWDSSYNE. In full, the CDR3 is CSARVWDSSYNEQFF.

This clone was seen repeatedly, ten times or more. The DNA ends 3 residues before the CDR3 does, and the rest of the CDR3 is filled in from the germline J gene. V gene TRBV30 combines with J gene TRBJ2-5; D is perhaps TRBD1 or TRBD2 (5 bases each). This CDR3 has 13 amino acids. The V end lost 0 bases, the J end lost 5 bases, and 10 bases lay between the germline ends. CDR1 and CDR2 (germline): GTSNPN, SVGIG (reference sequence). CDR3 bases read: TGTGCCTGGAGTGTTCGAGGGGTGGAGACC. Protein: CAWSVRGVET. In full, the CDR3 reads CAWSVRGVETQYF.

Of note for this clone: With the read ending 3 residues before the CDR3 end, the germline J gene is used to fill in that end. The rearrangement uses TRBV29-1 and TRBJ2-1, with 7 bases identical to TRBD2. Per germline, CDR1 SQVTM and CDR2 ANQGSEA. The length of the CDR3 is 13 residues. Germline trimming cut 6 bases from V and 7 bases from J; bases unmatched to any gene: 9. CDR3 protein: CSVAGAPGNEQFF. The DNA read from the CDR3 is TGCAGCGTGGCGGGAGCTCCCGGGAATGAG.

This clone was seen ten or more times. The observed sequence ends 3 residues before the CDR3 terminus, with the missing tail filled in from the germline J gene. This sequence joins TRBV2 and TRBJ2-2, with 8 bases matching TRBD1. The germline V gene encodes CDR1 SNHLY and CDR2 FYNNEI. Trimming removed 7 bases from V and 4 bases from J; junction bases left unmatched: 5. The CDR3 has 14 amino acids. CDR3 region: CASMVDRATGELFF. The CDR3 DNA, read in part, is TGTGCCAGCATGGTGGACAGGGCCACCGGGGAG.

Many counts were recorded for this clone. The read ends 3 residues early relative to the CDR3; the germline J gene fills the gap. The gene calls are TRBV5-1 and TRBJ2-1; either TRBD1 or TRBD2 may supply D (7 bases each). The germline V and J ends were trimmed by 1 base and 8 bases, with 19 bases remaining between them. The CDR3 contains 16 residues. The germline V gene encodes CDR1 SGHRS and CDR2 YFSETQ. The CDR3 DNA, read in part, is TGCGCCAGCAGCTTGTTCTGGGGAGGGGGCATGGATGAG. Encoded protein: CASSLFWGGGMDE. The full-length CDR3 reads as CASSLFWGGGMDEQFF.

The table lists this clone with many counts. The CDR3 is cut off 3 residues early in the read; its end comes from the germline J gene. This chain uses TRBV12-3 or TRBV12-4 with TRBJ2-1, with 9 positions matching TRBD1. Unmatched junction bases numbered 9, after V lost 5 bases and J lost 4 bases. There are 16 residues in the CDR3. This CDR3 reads CASSRRPGTGYNEQFF. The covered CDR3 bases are TGTGCCAGCAGTCGCCGTCCCGGGACAGGGTACAATGAG.

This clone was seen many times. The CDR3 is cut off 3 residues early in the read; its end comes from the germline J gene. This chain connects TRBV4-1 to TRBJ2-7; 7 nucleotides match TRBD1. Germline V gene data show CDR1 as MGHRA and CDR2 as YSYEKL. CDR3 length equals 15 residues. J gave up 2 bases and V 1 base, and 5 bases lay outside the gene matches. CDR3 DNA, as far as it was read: TGCGCCAGCAGCCAAGGCTTCACAGGGGCCTACGAG. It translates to CASSQGFTGAYE. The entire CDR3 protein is CASSQGFTGAYEQYF.

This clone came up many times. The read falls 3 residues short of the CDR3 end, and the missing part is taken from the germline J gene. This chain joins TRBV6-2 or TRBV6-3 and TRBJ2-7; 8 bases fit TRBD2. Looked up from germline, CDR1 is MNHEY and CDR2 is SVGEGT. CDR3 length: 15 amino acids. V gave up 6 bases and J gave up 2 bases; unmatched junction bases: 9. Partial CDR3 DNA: TGTGCCAGCAGAGCGGTGGGACTAGGGACCTACGAG. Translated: CASRAVGLGTYE. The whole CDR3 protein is CASRAVGLGTYEQYF.

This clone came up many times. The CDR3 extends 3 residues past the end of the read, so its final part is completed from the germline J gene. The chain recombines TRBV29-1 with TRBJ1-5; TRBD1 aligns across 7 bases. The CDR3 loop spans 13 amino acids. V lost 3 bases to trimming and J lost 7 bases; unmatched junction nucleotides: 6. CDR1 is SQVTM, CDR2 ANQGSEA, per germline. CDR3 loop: CSVDGTDGQPQHF. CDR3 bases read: TGCAGCGTTGACGGGACAGATGGGCAGCCC.

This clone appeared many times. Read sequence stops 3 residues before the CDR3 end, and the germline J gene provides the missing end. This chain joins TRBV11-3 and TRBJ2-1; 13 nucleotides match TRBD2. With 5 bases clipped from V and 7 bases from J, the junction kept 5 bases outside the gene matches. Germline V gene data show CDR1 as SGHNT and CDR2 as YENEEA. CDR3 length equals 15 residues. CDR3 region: CASSATSGRGNEQFF. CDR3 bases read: TGTGCCAGCAGCGCCACTAGCGGGAGGGGGAATGAG.

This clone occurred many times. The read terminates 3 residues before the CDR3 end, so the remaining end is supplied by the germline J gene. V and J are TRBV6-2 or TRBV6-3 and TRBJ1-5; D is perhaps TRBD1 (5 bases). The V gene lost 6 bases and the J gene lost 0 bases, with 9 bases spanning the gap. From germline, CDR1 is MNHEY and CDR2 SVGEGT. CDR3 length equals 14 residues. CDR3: CASRTTASNQPQHF. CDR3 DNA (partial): TGTGCCAGCAGAACGACAGCTAGCAATCAGCCC.

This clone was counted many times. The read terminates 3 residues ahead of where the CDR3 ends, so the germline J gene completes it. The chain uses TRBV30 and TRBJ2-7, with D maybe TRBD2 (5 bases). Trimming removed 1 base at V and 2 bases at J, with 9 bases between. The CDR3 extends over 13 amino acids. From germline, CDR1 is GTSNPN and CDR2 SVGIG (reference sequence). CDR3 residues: CAWSGSGTYEQYF. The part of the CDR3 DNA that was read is TGTGCCTGGAGTGGCAGCGGCACCTACGAG.

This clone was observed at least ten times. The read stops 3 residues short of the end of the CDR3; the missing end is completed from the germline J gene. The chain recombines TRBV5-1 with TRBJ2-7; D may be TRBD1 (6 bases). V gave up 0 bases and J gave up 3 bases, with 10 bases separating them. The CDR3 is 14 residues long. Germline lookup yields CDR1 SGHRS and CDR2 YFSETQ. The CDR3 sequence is CASSLGQEIYEQYF. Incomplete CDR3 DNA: TGCGCCAGCAGCTTGGGACAGGAAATCTACGAG.

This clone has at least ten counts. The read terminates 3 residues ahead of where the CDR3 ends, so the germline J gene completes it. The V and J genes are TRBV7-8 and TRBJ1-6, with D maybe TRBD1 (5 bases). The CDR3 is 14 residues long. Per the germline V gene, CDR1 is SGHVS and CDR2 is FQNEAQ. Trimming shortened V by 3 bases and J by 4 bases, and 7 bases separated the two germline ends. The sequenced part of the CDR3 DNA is TGTGCCAGCAGCTTCGACAGTTATAATTCACCC. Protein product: CASSFDSYNSP. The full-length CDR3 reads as CASSFDSYNSPLHF.

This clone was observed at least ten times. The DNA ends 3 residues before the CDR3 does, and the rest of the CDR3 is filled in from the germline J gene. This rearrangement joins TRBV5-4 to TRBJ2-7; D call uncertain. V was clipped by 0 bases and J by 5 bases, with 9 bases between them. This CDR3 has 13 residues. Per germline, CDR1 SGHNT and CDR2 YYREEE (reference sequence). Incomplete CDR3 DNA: TGTGCCAGCAGCTTGGCGCAGGCTGACGAG. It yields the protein CASSLAQADE. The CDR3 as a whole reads CASSLAQADEQYF. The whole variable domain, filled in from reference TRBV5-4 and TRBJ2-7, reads ETGVTQSPTHLIKTRGQQVTLRCSSQSGHNTVSWYQQALGQGPQFIFQYYREEENGRGNFPPRFSGLQFPNYSSELNVNALELDDSALYLCASSLAQADEQYFGPGTRLTVT.

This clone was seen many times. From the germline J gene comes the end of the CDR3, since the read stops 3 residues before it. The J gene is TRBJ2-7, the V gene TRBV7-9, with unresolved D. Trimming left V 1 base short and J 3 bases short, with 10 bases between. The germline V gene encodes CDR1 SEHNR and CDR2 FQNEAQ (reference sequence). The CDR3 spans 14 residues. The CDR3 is CASSLGAVYYEQYF. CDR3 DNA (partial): TGTGCCAGCAGCTTAGGGGCAGTGTACTACGAG. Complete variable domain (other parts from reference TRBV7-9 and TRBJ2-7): DTGVSQNPRHKITKRGQNVTFRCDPISEHNRLYWYRQTLGQGPEFLTYFQNEAQLEKSRLLSDRFSAERPKGSFSTLEIQRTEQGDSAMYLCASSLGAVYYEQYFGPGTRLTVT.

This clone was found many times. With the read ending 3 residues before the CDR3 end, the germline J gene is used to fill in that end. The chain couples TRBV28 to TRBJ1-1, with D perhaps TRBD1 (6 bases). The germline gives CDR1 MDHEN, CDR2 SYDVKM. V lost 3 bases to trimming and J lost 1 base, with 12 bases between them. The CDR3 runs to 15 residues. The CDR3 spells CASSLGAQGNTEAFF. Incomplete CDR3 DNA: TGTGCCAGCAGTTTGGGGGCTCAGGGGAACACTGAA. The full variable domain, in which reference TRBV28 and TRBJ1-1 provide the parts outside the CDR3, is DVKVTQSSRYLVKRTGEKVFLECVQDMDHENMFWYRQDPGLGLRLIYFSYDVKMKEKGDIPEGYSVSREKKERFSLILESASTNQTSMYLCASSLGAQGNTEAFFGQGTRLTVV.